The 13 T cell receptor beta chains below were found in one sample sequenced in a study of coeliac disease. The assay was immunoSEQ multiplex PCR, and TCRdb's table has in-frame clones only and misses some. The sample holds 2,000 to 2,500 clones, just over 70% seen once. The sample consisted of lamina propria lymphocytes from the gut. The receptors were sampled from a woman in her forties or fifties with celiac disease on a gluten-free diet.

The chain joins TRBV18 to TRBJ2-7; 8 positions agree with TRBD2. Germline CDR1 reads KGHSH; CDR2 reads LQKENI. V shed 6 bases, J shed 5 bases, and the junction held 12 bases outside the gene matches. The CDR3 contains 15 residues. This CDR3 reads CASSLTQAGGDEQYF. The DNA for the CDR3 is TGTGCCAGCTCCCTCACCCAGGCGGGGGGAGACGAGCAGTACTTC.

In its sample, this clone is large (0.1 to 1%). The J gene is TRBJ2-3, the V gene TRBV19, with D possibly being TRBD2 (5 bases). CDR1 is LNHDA and CDR2 is SQIVND in the germline V gene (reference sequence). The CDR3 length is 14 residues. V was trimmed by 3 bases and J by 4 bases, leaving 11 bases between them. The CDR3 region has the DNA TGTGCCAGTAGTATCGTTGCCGGGGCAGATACGCAGTATTTT. Amino acids: CASSIVAGADTQYF.

This chain links TRBV11-3 with TRBJ2-1; weak D call: TRBD2 (6 bases). The CDR3 consists of 16 residues. Germline values: CDR1 SGHNT, CDR2 YENEEA. V was trimmed by 5 bases and J by 0 bases, leaving 14 bases between them. The CDR3 reads CASSPTGGLSYNEQFF. The CDR3 DNA sequence: TGTGCCAGCAGCCCGACCGGGGGTCTCTCCTACAATGAGCAGTTCTTC.

In this sample, this clone turned up once. V gene TRBV30 combines with J gene TRBJ2-1; D might be TRBD2 (5 bases). Trimming took 3 bases from V and 0 from J, leaving 9 bases between them. Germline V gene sequence: CDR1 GTSNPN, CDR2 SVGIG (reference sequence). This CDR3 is built from 14 residues. The CDR3 spells CAWSVGGSYNEQFF. The CDR3 nucleotides are TGTGCCTGGAGCGTCGGAGGCTCCTACAATGAGCAGTTCTTC. Looking up the rest from reference TRBV30 and TRBJ2-1 gives the full variable domain: SQTIHQWPATLVQPVGSPLSLECTVEGTSNPNLYWYRQAAGRGLQLLFYSVGIGQISSEVPQNLSASRPQDRQFILSSKKLLLSDSGFYLCAWSVGGSYNEQFFGPGTRLTVL.

The J gene is TRBJ2-2, the V gene TRBV30, with D possibly being TRBD1 (6 bases). The CDR3 length is 14 residues. Trimming shortened V by 0 bases and J by 6 bases, and 11 bases separated the two germline ends. Germline CDR1 is GTSNPN and CDR2 is SVGIG (reference sequence). CDR3 DNA: TGTGCCTGGAGTGTTCGAGGGGGAGCCGGGGAGCTGTTTTTT. Translated: CAWSVRGGAGELFF.

This chain joins TRBV5-1 and TRBJ2-3, with 11 bases fitting TRBD2. This CDR3 has 16 residues. Germline V gene data show CDR1 as SGHRS and CDR2 as YFSETQ. With 0 bases clipped from V and 1 base from J, the junction kept 1 base outside the gene matches. In nucleotides, the CDR3 is TGCGCCAGCAGCTTGGAACTAGCGGGGGGCACAGATACGCAGTATTTT. It specifies CASSLELAGGTDTQYF. Using reference TRBV5-1 and TRBJ2-3 for the parts outside the CDR3, the full variable domain is KAGVTQTPRYLIKTRGQQVTLSCSPISGHRSVSWYQQTPGQGLQFLFEYFSETQRNKGNFPGRFSGRQFSNSRSEMNVSTLELGDSALYLCASSLELAGGTDTQYFGPGTRLTVL.

V usage is TRBV19 and J usage is TRBJ1-2, with 8 bases aligning to TRBD1. The CDR3 covers 14 residues. With 4 bases clipped from V and 6 bases from J, the junction kept 7 bases outside the gene matches. Germline assignment: CDR1 LNHDA and CDR2 SQIVND (reference sequence). Here the CDR3 DNA reads TGTGCCAGTAGTACCCGGCAGGGGGCCCATGGCTACACCTTC. Translating gives CASSTRQGAHGYTF.

The chain combines TRBV19 with TRBJ1-5, with TRBD1 as a possible D gene (5 bases). The ends were cut back, 5 bases at V and 9 bases at J, with 11 bases in the middle. The CDR3 loop spans 12 amino acids. CDR1 and CDR2 (germline): LNHDA, SQIVND (reference sequence). The CDR3 here is CASSGRGGPQHF. The CDR3, as DNA: TGTGCCAGTAGTGGACGCGGGGGGCCCCAGCATTTT.

The CDR3 protein is CASSLSSSTEQYF. The CDR3 DNA reads TGCGCCAGCAGCTTGAGCTCGTCAACGGAGCAGTACTTC. V is TRBV5-1 and J is TRBJ2-7; no definite D call. The V and J ends lost 1 base and 7 bases respectively, with 12 bases between them. Germline CDR1 is SGHRS and CDR2 is YFSETQ. The CDR3 is 13 residues long. The whole variable domain, remainder taken from reference TRBV5-1 and TRBJ2-7, is KAGVTQTPRYLIKTRGQQVTLSCSPISGHRSVSWYQQTPGQGLQFLFEYFSETQRNKGNFPGRFSGRQFSNSRSEMNVSTLELGDSALYLCASSLSSSTEQYFGPGTRLTVT.

The chain combines TRBV30 with TRBJ1-2, with no clear D. This CDR3 has 12 amino acids. Germline CDR1 reads GTSNPN; CDR2 reads SVGIG (reference sequence). Trimming pared 1 base from V and 8 bases from J, leaving 11 bases between. The CDR3 sequence is CAWSGGGPGYTF. The CDR3 region has the DNA TGTGCCTGGAGTGGCGGCGGGCCGGGCTACACCTTC.

The chain has TRBV18 and TRBJ1-1; D might be TRBD1 (5 bases). This CDR3 has 18 amino acids. The germline V gene has CDR1 KGHSH and CDR2 LQKENI. V lost 1 base to trimming and J lost 0 bases, with 18 bases between them. The CDR3 nucleotides are TGTGCCAGCTCACCACTACAGGTTAGGGGACTGATGAACACTGAAGCTTTCTTT. Translation gives CASSPLQVRGLMNTEAFF. Full variable domain (remainder filled in from reference TRBV18 and TRBJ1-1): NAGVMQNPRHLVRRRGQEARLRCSPMKGHSHVYWYRQLPEEGLKFMVYLQKENIIDESGMPKERFSAEFPKEGPSILRIQQVVRGDSAAYFCASSPLQVRGLMNTEAFFGQGTRLTVV.

V and J are TRBV11-2 and TRBJ2-6; D may be TRBD1 (5 bases). The CDR3 spans 15 residues. Germline V gene sequence: CDR1 SGHAT, CDR2 FQNNGV. Trimming shortened V by 3 bases and J by 4 bases, and 10 bases separated the two germline ends. The CDR3, as DNA: TGTGCCAGCAGCTTTGACAGTACCGGGGCCAACGTCCTGACTTTC. It specifies CASSFDSTGANVLTF. Together with reference TRBV11-2 and TRBJ2-6, the CDR3 gives the full variable domain: EAGVAQSPRYKIIEKRQSVAFWCNPISGHATLYWYQQILGQGPKLLIQFQNNGVVDDSQLPKDRFSAERLKGVDSTLKIQPAKLEDSAVYLCASSFDSTGANVLTFGAGSRLTVL.

This clone came up a few times. The chain is built from TRBV21-1 and TRBJ2-2; no DNA check was done on the table's D call, TRBD2. TRBV21-1 is a known pseudogene. The CDR3 extends over 18 amino acids. CDR3 in amino acids: CASSKEKNLAENTGELFF. In nucleotides, the CDR3 is TGTGCCAGCAGCAAAGAAAAGAACCTGGCGGAGAACACCGGGGAGCTGTTTTTT.